Listed here is a single TCR beta chain. Its antigen remains unknown. Generated by immunoSEQ multiplex PCR, the TCRdb table keeps only in-frame clones and is missing some. The profile covers 2.3 million or so clones, with 85% to 95% appearing a single time and 0.39% taken by the ten largest. The data stem from a study of shared clonotypes between healthy human individuals. The V gene's germline CDR1 is ENHRY and CDR2 SYGVKD. CDR3 length: 15 amino acids. V lost 6 bases and J lost 2; bases outside the gene matches: 7. Study conclusions and caveats: Approximately 4.6% of naive CD4 clonotypes were shared across a few donors. It was the non-shared clonotypes that had lower generation probabilities than clonotypes shared by all four donors.

All donors were Caucasian adults living in Nashville, Tennessee. The sequence came from a man aged 18 to 29 in good health. Some clones in this sample may be carry-over from other donors' samples. Sequenced: naive CD4+ T cells from PBMCs. This sample's subset: CD45RA+ positively selected. This chain links TRBV10-3 with TRBJ2-7, with 10 bases lining up with TRBD2. The CDR3 loop is CAISQLAGTPYEQYF. The CDR3 DNA follows: TGTGCCATCAGCCAACTAGCGGGGACTCCCTACGAGCAGTACTTC.